Sequencing of this T cell receptor (beta chain) was carried out in a study of post-analysis software for immune sequencing data (dated by TCRdb to the mid-2010s). Study-level background: Recorded disease courses included relapsing-remitting, secondary progressive and progressive-relapsing multiple sclerosis, with some patients lacking subtype annotation. The patient repertoires were compared against about 10 previously published healthy control repertoires obtained from donors aged about 6 to 25 years. A subset of samples was prepared in parallel using single-end sample barcoding, then pooled and co-amplified after Illumina adapter ligation. Beyond this particular receptor, the publication reports: The control group was slightly older than the multiple sclerosis patient group. Direct clustering with F measure showed strong co-clustering of samples prepared in the same batch, prompting a batch-effect correction. Compared with controls, multiple sclerosis patients had significantly lower normalized Chao1 diversity, a finding suggesting substantial peripheral T-cell clonal expansion. About 5 TRBV segments, including TRBV5-6, TRBV5-1 and TRBV20-1, were significantly more frequent in patients than controls.

To demonstrate the VDJtools post-analysis software, the study profiled TCR beta repertoires from the peripheral blood of some 13 young patients with multiple sclerosis. Multiple sclerosis patients were children and adolescents aged about 6 to 16 years. The CDR3 goes from the cysteine to the phenylalanine over 15 residues. Left in the record is the CDR3 DNA by itself, 45 bases read in frame from the first base. For this chain, trimming is 4 bases at the V end and 2 bases at the J end, and the number of junction bases without a gene match is 4. The germline V gene gives CDR1 as SGHRS and CDR2 as YFSETQ. The method behind the library was PCR. The instrument given in TCRdb is Illumina HiSeq 2500. To reduce PCR and sequencing biases, unique molecular identifiers were incorporated into the TCR beta cDNA libraries. Roughly 500,000 cDNA molecules were obtained per 1 to 10 million input T cells, so each molecule approximated one T cell. The patient libraries were prepared and sequenced with the same protocol used for the earlier healthy control dataset. Samples belonging to the same batch were prepared together, multiplexed and sequenced on a shared HiSeq lane. In the paper's pipeline: Raw barcoded reads were processed with MIGEC, discarding single-read molecular identifier groups before consensus assembly and CDR3 extraction. Clonotype tables were post-analysed with VDJtools, and diversity was normalized by down-sampling all datasets to the smallest sample size. To correct batch-related cross-sample contamination, repertoire overlap clustering matched CDR3 amino acid sequences but not nucleotide sequences. TCRdb reprocessed the public reads (quality trimming at Q25 with fastp, clone calling with MiXCR) and kept in-frame beta chains. Every entry covers one CDR3 protein and lists the most common genes and DNA from its rows. The V and J calls were determined by TCRdb, not by the authors. In all, the sample holds about 820,000 distinct CDR3 sequences, and approximately 53% of those were seen once. The ten largest clones take up approximately 4.2% of the sample.

This clonotype showed up just a few times. The clone's antigen remains unknown. The record has no base qualities; no much larger clone is one base away. The rearranged chain carries TRBV5-1 and TRBJ2-3, and TRBD2 aligns with 10 junction nucleotides. The TCR comes from a girl aged 5 to 17 with multiple sclerosis. Source material: blood. The CDR3 is CASSRLAGHTDTQYF. The DNA sequence is TGCGCCAGCAGCCGACTAGCGGGCCACACAGATACGCAGTATTTT.